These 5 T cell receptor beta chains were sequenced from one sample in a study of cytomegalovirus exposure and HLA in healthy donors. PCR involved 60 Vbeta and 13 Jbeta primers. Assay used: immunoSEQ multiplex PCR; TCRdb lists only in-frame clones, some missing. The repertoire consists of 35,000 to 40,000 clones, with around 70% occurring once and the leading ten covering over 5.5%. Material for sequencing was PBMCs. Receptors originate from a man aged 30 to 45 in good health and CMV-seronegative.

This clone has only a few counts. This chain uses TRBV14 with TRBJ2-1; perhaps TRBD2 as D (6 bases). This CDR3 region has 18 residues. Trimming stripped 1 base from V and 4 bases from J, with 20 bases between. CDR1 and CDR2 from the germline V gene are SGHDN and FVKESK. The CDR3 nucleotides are TGTGCCAGCAGCCAAGGGCGTCAGCGGGCGAGACCTTACAATGAGCAGTTCTTC. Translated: CASSQGRQRARPYNEQFF.

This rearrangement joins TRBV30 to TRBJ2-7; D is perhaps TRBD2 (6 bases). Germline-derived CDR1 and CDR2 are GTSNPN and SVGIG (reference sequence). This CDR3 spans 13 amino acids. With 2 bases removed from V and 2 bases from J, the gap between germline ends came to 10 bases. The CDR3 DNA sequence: TGTGCCTGGAGTACGGCGGGACCCTACGAGCAGTACTTC. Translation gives CAWSTAGPYEQYF.

The CDR3 sequence: CASSPRRRDYNEQFF. For the CDR3, the DNA is TGTGCCAGCAGCCCCAGGAGACGGGATTACAATGAGCAGTTCTTC. The chain combines TRBV9 with TRBJ2-1; perhaps TRBD2 as D (5 bases). This CDR3 region has 15 residues. The V and J ends lost 4 bases and 4 bases respectively, with 15 bases between them. CDR1 is SGDLS and CDR2 is YYNGEE in the germline V gene.

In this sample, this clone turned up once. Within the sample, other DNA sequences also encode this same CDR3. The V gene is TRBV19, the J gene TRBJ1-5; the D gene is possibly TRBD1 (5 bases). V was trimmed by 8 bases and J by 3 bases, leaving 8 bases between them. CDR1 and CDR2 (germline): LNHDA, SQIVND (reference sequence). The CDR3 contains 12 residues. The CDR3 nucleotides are TGTGCCAGTTCAGGGTCCAATCAGCCCCAGCATTTT. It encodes CASSGSNQPQHF.

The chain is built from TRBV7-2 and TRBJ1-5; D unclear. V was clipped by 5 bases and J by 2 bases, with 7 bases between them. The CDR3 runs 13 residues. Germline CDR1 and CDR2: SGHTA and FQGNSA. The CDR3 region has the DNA TGTGCCAGCAGCAAACAGCGCAATCAGCCCCAGCATTTT. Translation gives CASSKQRNQPQHF.